This passage covers 22 T cell receptor beta chains from one sample sequenced in a study of siplizumab effects on memory and regulatory T cells. Assay used: immunoSEQ multiplex PCR; TCRdb lists only in-frame clones, some missing. There are tens of thousands of clones in the sample; roughly nine tenths occur only once, and around 29% lies in the top ten. The sample was CD8+ T cells sorted from blood. The receptors here all came from a human donor in good health.

In this sample, this clone turned up once. Written as DNA, the CDR3 is TGTGCCAGTAGTATGACAGGATGGAGCACAGATACGCAGTATTTT. As protein: CASSMTGWSTDTQYF. The V call is TRBV19, the J call TRBJ2-3, with D possibly being TRBD1 (6 bases). This CDR3 spans 15 amino acids. Per the germline V gene, CDR1 is LNHDA and CDR2 is SQIVND (reference sequence). V was cut by 3 bases and J by 0 bases, with 10 bases left in between.

The V call is TRBV7-9, the J call TRBJ2-6; D is ambiguous. Germline loops: CDR1 SEHNR, CDR2 FQNEAQ (reference sequence). The CDR3 loop spans 12 amino acids. V lost 2 bases to trimming and J lost 10 bases, with 6 bases between them. CDR3 loop: CASSLISNVLTF. The CDR3 region has the DNA TGTGCCAGCAGCTTAATATCTAACGTCCTGACTTTC.

This chain links TRBV4-1 with TRBJ1-1; a possible D gene is TRBD1 (6 bases). The CDR3 spans 13 residues. The germline gives CDR1 MGHRA, CDR2 YSYEKL. V was trimmed by 0 bases and J by 8 bases, leaving 10 bases between them. The CDR3 DNA sequence: TGCGCCAGCAGCCAAGATTTAGGGACAGAAGCTTTCTTT. Protein product: CASSQDLGTEAFF.

V and J are TRBV4-1 and TRBJ2-7; tentative D call: TRBD1 (5 bases). V was cut by 6 bases and J by 0 bases, with 9 bases left in between. The CDR3 loop spans 13 amino acids. Germline V gene sequence: CDR1 MGHRA, CDR2 YSYEKL. CDR3 sequence reads: CASSQTGSYEQYF. CDR3 DNA: TGCGCCAGCAGTCAAACAGGCTCCTACGAGCAGTACTTC.

The J gene is TRBJ2-7, the V gene TRBV5-6; unclear D gene. V shed 1 base and J shed 1 base, with 6 bases lying between them. Germline V lookup: CDR1 SGHDT, CDR2 YYEEEE. CDR3 length: 13 amino acids. The CDR3 here is CASSLIQSYEQYF. CDR3 sequence (DNA): TGTGCCAGCAGCTTGATCCAGTCCTACGAGCAGTACTTC.

The chain has TRBV7-9 and TRBJ1-3, with TRBD1 as a possible D gene (5 bases). Trimming pared 5 bases from V and 8 bases from J, leaving 16 bases between. Germline CDR1 and CDR2: SEHNR and FQNEAQ (reference sequence). The CDR3 has 14 amino acids. The CDR3 sequence is CASSGDNQGHTIYF. The CDR3 coding sequence is TGTGCCAGCAGCGGGGATAATCAGGGCCACACCATATATTTT.

The chain combines TRBV4-1 with TRBJ2-1; D uncertain. The CDR3 has 12 amino acids. Between the trimmed V and J ends, which lost 1 base and 12 bases, there was a span of 10 bases. Germline-derived CDR1 and CDR2 are MGHRA and YSYEKL. The CDR3 sequence is CASSQVSGSQFF. CDR3 DNA: TGCGCCAGCAGCCAAGTTAGTGGTTCGCAGTTCTTC.

The rearrangement joins TRBV7-9 to TRBJ1-2; no firm D call. In germline, CDR1 is SEHNR, CDR2 FQNEAQ (reference sequence). V lost 7 bases to trimming and J lost 0 bases, with 18 bases between them. There are 16 residues in the CDR3. The CDR3 is CASTEGFRKTNYGYTF. CDR3 sequence (DNA): TGTGCCAGCACTGAAGGGTTTCGGAAAACTAACTATGGCTACACCTTC.

The chain carries TRBV5-5 and TRBJ2-6; TRBD1 aligns across 8 bases. The V gene's germline CDR1 is SGHKS and CDR2 YYEKEE (reference sequence). The CDR3 is 16 residues long. V lost 5 bases, J lost 3 bases, and 7 bases stayed unmatched. CDR3 DNA sequence: TGTGCCAGCAGACCGGGACAGGATGATGGGGCCAACGTCCTGACTTTC. Amino acids: CASRPGQDDGANVLTF.

This clone was counted once. The chain links TRBV5-6 to TRBJ2-7; the D gene is possibly TRBD2 (6 bases). The CDR3 loop spans 12 amino acids. The V end lost 7 bases, the J end lost 1 base, and 9 bases lay between the germline ends. Looked up from germline, CDR1 is SGHDT and CDR2 is YYEEEE. CDR3 in DNA: TGTGCCAGCGGCCGGGGGTCCTACGAGCAGTACTTC. It encodes CASGRGSYEQYF.

The chain has TRBV27 and TRBJ1-1, with D hard to call. V was cut by 6 bases and J by 0 bases, with 14 bases left in between. CDR1 is MNHEY, CDR2 SMNVEV, per germline (reference sequence). The CDR3 loop spans 15 amino acids. CDR3 nucleotide sequence: TGTGCCAGCAGAAGTTTGACGATTCTGAACACTGAAGCTTTCTTT. Its translation is CASRSLTILNTEAFF.

This chain links TRBV7-9 with TRBJ2-7, with D maybe TRBD2 (5 bases). Germline V lookup: CDR1 SEHNR, CDR2 FQNEAQ (reference sequence). The CDR3 consists of 11 residues. V lost 9 bases to trimming and J lost 7 bases, with 13 bases between them. Here the CDR3 reads CASEGSAEQYF. CDR3 sequence (DNA): TGTGCCAGTGAGGGTTCTGCGGAGCAGTACTTC.

This chain joins TRBV5-4 and TRBJ2-5, with TRBD1 as a possible D gene (6 bases). CDR3 length: 16 residues. Germline V CDR1 and CDR2: SGHNT, YYREEE (reference sequence). Trimming stripped 0 bases from V and 1 base from J, with 13 bases between. The CDR3: CASSLGTGRFQETQYF. DNA of the CDR3: TGTGCCAGCAGCTTGGGTACAGGGAGATTCCAAGAGACCCAGTACTTC.

The chain couples TRBV6-1 to TRBJ2-7; D is unresolved. With 11 bases removed from V and 0 bases from J, the gap between germline ends came to 11 bases. In germline, CDR1 is MNHNS, CDR2 SASEGT. The CDR3 is 12 amino acids. CDR3 DNA sequence: TGTGCCGCTGCCCCCAGCTCCTACGAGCAGTACTTC. This codes for CAAAPSSYEQYF.

This clone was observed a single time. The chain employs TRBV2 and TRBJ2-3; D ambiguous. The CDR3 sequence is 14 residues long. CDR1 and CDR2 from the germline V gene are SNHLY and FYNNEI. The V end lost 2 bases, the J end lost 3 bases, and 9 bases lay between the germline ends. The CDR3 spells CASSERIRTDTQYF. The CDR3 bases are TGTGCCAGCAGTGAAAGGATTCGAACAGATACGCAGTATTTT.

The gene calls are TRBV19 and TRBJ1-1, with a tentative D call TRBD1 (6 bases). Germline V gene sequence: CDR1 LNHDA, CDR2 SQIVND (reference sequence). V was clipped by 10 bases and J by 0 bases, with 12 bases between them. The CDR3 length is 13 residues. Written as DNA, the CDR3 is TGTGCCACCCTGGACAGTATGAACACTGAAGCTTTCTTT. It is translated as CATLDSMNTEAFF.

CDR3: CASSFLAGGDTDTQYF. As DNA, the CDR3 is TGTGCCAGCAGCTTTCTAGCGGGGGGAGACACAGATACGCAGTATTTT. V usage is TRBV5-4 and J usage is TRBJ2-3; 11 nucleotides agree with TRBD2. V lost 2 bases and J lost 2; bases outside the gene matches: 4. This CDR3 is 16 amino acids long. Germline CDR1 SGHNT, CDR2 YYREEE (reference sequence).

This clone occurred once. This chain joins TRBV7-3 and TRBJ2-1, with 11 bases identical to TRBD2. The trim removed 5 bases at V and 1 base at J, leaving 4 bases unmatched. Germline CDR1 is SGHTA and CDR2 is FQGTGA. This CDR3 has 16 residues. CDR3 sequence reads: CASSPVAGGSYNEQFF. In DNA, the CDR3 is TGTGCCAGCAGCCCGGTAGCGGGAGGGTCCTACAATGAGCAGTTCTTC.

This clone was observed once. V is TRBV2 and J is TRBJ2-7; TRBD1 might be the D (6 bases). CDR3 length: 15 residues. Germline V lookup: CDR1 SNHLY, CDR2 FYNNEI. Deletions cut 5 bases from V and 4 bases from J, with 18 bases between. The CDR3 DNA reads as TGTGCCAGCAGTAAAACAGGGAGCTTGTCGTACGAGCAGTACTTC. This encodes CASSKTGSLSYEQYF. Supplemented by reference TRBV2 and TRBJ2-7, the full variable domain reads EPEVTQTPSHQVTQMGQEVILRCVPISNHLYFYWYRQILGQKVEFLVSFYNNEISEKSEIFDDQFSVERPDGSNFTLKIRSTKLEDSAMYFCASSKTGSLSYEQYFGPGTRLTVT.

The V gene is TRBV5-1, the J gene TRBJ1-1; TRBD1 might be the D (5 bases). V lost 0 bases, J lost 4 bases, and 13 bases lay in between. The CDR3 spans 15 residues. Germline V gene data show CDR1 as SGHRS and CDR2 as YFSETQ. For the CDR3, the DNA is TGCGCCAGCAGCTTGGTGTGGGTGGGGGGCACTGAAGCTTTCTTT. Protein product: CASSLVWVGGTEAFF.

The chain joins TRBV27 to TRBJ2-7; 7 bases map to TRBD1. This CDR3 region has 13 residues. The germline V gene has CDR1 MNHEY and CDR2 SMNVEV (reference sequence). J was trimmed by 1 base and V by 6 bases; bases with no gene match: 3. The CDR3 DNA follows: TGTGCCAGCAGCCGACAGGGTTCCTACGAGCAGTACTTC. This encodes CASSRQGSYEQYF.

The chain recombines TRBV5-1 with TRBJ1-3; no firm D call. Germline V CDR1 and CDR2: SGHRS, YFSETQ. CDR3 length: 14 amino acids. Trimming stripped 4 bases from V and 0 bases from J, with 8 bases between. The CDR3 nucleotides are TGCGCCAGCAGCGCGGAGCGCTCTGGAAACACCATATATTTT. It is translated as CASSAERSGNTIYF.